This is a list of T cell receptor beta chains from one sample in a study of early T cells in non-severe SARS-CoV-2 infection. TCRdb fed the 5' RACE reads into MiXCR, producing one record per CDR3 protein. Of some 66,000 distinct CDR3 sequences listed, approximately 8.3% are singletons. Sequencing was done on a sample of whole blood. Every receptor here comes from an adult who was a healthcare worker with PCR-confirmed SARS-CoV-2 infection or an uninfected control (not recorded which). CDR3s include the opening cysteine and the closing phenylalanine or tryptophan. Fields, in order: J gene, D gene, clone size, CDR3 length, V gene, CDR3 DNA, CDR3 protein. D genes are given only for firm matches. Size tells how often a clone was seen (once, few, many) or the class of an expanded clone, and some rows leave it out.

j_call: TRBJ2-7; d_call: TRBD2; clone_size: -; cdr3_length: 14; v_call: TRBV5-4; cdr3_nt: TGTGCCAGCAGCTTGAGCGGGAGTACCTACGAGCAGTACTTC; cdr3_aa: CASSLSGSTYEQYF
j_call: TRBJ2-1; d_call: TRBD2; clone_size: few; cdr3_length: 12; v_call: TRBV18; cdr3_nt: TGTGCCAGCTCACCGTGGGAGGGAGAGCAGTTCTTC; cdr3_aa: CASSPWEGEQFF
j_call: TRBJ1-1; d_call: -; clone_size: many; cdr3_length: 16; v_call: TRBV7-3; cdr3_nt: TGTGCCAGCAGCTACCGGTTGGGGGAAGGAGACACTGAAGCTTTCTTT; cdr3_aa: CASSYRLGEGDTEAFF
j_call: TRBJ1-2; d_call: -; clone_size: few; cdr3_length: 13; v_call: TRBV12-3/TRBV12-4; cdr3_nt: TGTGCCAGCAGTCAACAGGGCACCTATGGCTACACCTTC; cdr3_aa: CASSQQGTYGYTF
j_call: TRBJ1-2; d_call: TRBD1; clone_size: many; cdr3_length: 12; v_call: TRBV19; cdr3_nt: TGTGCCACCCGGACAGGAAGCTATGGCTACACCTTC; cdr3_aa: CATRTGSYGYTF
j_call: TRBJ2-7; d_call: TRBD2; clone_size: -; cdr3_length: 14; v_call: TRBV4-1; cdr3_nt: TGCGCCAGCAGCCAAGATCTAGCGGAACGGGGACAGTACTTC; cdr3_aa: CASSQDLAERGQYF
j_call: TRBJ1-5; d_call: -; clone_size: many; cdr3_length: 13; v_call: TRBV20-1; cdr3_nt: TGCAGTGCTAGTGTCTCCAGCAATCAGCCCCAGCATTTT; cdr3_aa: CSASVSSNQPQHF
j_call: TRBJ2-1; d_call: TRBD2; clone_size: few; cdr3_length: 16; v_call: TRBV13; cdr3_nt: TGTGCCAGCAGCGCCTGGACTAGCGGGAGCTCGGCTAAGCAGTTCTTC; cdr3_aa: CASSAWTSGSSAKQFF
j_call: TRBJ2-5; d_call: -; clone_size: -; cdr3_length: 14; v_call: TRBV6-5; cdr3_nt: TGTGCCAGCAGTTACCTGGGGGCGGGGGAGACCCAGTACTTC; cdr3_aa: CASSYLGAGETQYF
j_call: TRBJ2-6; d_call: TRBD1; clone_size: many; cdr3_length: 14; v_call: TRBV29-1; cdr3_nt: TGCAGCGTTGAAGACCCGGGGACAGGGGGCGTCCTGACTTTC; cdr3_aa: CSVEDPGTGGVLTF
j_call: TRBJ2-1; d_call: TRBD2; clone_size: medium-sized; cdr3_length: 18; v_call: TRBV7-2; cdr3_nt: TGTGCCAGCAGCTTAGAGGGGACTAGCGGGAGATTTTACAATGAGCAGTTCTTC; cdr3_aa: CASSLEGTSGRFYNEQFF
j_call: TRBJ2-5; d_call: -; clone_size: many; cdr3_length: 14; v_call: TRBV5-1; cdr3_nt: TGCGCCAGCAGCTTGAGTCTGGCAGACGGGACCCAGTACTTC; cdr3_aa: CASSLSLADGTQYF
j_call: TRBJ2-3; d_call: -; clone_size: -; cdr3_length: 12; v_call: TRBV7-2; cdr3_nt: TGTGCCAGCAGCTTTCGCACAGATACGCAGTATTTT; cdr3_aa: CASSFRTDTQYF
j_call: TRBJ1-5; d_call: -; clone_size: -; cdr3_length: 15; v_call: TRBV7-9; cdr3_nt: TGTGCCAGCAGCTTAGGGACCGACTACAATCAGCCCCAGCATTTT; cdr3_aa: CASSLGTDYNQPQHF
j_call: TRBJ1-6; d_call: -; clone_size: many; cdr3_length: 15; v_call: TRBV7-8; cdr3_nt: TGTGCCAGCAGCCGAGGTCGGGGGCGGGGTTCACCCCTCCACTTT; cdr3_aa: CASSRGRGRGSPLHF
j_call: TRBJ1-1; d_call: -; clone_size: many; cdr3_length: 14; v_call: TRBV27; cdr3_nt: TGTGCCAGCAGTTCCCGTCTCGGCGGGGCTGAAGCTTTCTTT; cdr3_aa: CASSSRLGGAEAFF
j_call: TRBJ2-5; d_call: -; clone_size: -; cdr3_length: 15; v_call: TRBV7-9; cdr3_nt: TGTGCCAGCAGCTCCCCCACAGGGTCCAAAGAGACCCAGTACTTC; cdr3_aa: CASSSPTGSKETQYF
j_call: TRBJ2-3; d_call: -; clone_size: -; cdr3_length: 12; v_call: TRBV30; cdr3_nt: TGTGCCTGGACTAGCGCTACAGATACGCAGTATTTT; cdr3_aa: CAWTSATDTQYF
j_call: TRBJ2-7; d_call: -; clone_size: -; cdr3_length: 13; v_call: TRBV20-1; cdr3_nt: TGCAGTGCTAGAGATTCGGGGACGTTCGAGCAGTACTTC; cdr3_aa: CSARDSGTFEQYF
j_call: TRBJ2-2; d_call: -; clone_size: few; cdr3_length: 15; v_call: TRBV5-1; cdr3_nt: TGCGCCAGCAGCCTAACCGGGACCAATCGTGGGGAGCTGTTTTTT; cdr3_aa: CASSLTGTNRGELFF
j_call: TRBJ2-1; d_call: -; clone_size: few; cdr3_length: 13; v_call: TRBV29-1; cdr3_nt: TGCAGCGTTGAACACGGGAGTGGCAATGAGCAGTTCTTC; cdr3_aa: CSVEHGSGNEQFF
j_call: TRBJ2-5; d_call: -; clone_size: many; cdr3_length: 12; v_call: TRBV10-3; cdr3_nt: TGTGCCATCAGTGAGTCTACTGGGACCCAGTACTTC; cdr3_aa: CAISESTGTQYF
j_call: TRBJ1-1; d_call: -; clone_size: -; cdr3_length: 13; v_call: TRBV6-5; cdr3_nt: TGTGCCAGCAGCTACTCTGGGGTAGCCGAAGCTTTCTTT; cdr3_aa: CASSYSGVAEAFF
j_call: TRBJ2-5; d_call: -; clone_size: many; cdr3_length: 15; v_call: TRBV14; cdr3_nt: TGTGCCAGCAGCCAAGACGCAGGGAGGTCGGAGACCCAGTACTTC; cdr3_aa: CASSQDAGRSETQYF
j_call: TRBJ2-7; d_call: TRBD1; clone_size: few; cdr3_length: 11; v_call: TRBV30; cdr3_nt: TGTGCCTGGGATCGGGACAGCGAGCAGTACTTC; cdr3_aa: CAWDRDSEQYF
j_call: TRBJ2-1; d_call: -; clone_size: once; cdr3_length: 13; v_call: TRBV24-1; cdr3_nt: TGTGCCACCAGTGATACCCACAGGGATGAGCAGTTCTTC; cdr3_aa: CATSDTHRDEQFF
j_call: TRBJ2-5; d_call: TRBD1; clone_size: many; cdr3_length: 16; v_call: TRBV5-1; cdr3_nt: TGCGCCAGCAGCTTAGGGGACAGAAACTTCCAAGAGACCCAGTACTTC; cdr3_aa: CASSLGDRNFQETQYF